This T cell receptor (beta chain) derives from a study of vaccination effects on CD4 cells after COVID-19. V lost 1 base to trimming and J lost 2 bases, with 12 bases between them. Germline values: CDR1 SGHRS, CDR2 YFSETQ. The CDR3 totals 15 residues. Assay used: immunoSEQ multiplex PCR; TCRdb lists only in-frame clones, some missing. In the table there are under 40,000 clones, roughly 82% of which are singletons. On roughly day 10 of culture, CD4+ T cells were separated out. As to this clone: What it binds is unknown.

The rearrangement uses TRBV5-1 and TRBJ2-5; weak D call: TRBD1 (5 bases). The clonotype comes from a human donor who received a COVID-19 vaccine. Source: CD4+ T cells from PBMCs cultured without peptide, taken before COVID-19 vaccination. The CDR3 DNA reads TGCGCCAGCAGCTTGTTTAGGGGAAGGCAAGAGACCCAGTACTTC. This sequence encodes CASSLFRGRQETQYF.